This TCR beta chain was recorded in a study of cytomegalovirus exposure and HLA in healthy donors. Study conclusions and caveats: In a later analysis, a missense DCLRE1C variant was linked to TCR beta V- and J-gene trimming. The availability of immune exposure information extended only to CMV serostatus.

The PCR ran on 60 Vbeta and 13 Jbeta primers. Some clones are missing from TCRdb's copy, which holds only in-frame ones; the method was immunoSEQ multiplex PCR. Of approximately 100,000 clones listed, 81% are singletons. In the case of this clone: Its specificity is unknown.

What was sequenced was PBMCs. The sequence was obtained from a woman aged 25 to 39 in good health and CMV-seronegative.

The CDR3 is CASKRLATSSTDTQYF. The CDR3 bases are TGTGCCAGCAAAAGACTAGCGACTTCTAGCACAGATACGCAGTATTTT. This chain connects TRBV2 to TRBJ2-3; 8 bases are shared with TRBD2. Trimming at V came to 7 bases and at J to 0 bases, leaving 9 bases not matched to a gene. Germline assignment: CDR1 SNHLY and CDR2 FYNNEI. The CDR3 sequence is 16 residues long.